This T cell receptor (beta chain) emerged from a study of T cell responses to AZD1222 COVID-19 vaccine. Broader study findings: Donors were chiefly white British, with a greater number of females, and clonal diversity was perhaps underestimated.

On this clone itself: No antigen is known for it.

Repertoires were generated with immunoSEQ multiplex PCR, while TCRdb's copy carries only in-frame clones and drops some. The profile shows about 100,000 clones, nearly 90% of them singletons. Source: peripheral blood, taken 28 days after the second AZD1222 dose. The sequence was obtained from an adult who received the AZD1222 COVID-19 vaccine.

The CDR3 reads CSVAAGTPGFDTQYF. The DNA for the CDR3 is TGCAGCGTGGCAGCCGGGACACCGGGTTTTGATACGCAGTATTTT. This rearrangement joins TRBV29-1 to TRBJ2-3, with D maybe TRBD1 (6 bases). Germline CDR1 and CDR2: SQVTM and ANQGSEA. The CDR3 extends over 15 amino acids. Trimming took off 6 bases at V and 6 bases at J, with 22 bases between the two ends.